The T cell receptor beta chain under discussion was sequenced for a study of blood T cells in healthy people across ages. V lost 0 bases and J lost 5, with 13 bases in between. The CDR3 is 15 residues long. The germline gives CDR1 MGHRA, CDR2 YSYEKL. General study points: The CMV status of each donor remained undetermined, and this could have confounded shifts in expanded clonotypes. Diversity figures derived from one million T cells were judged to underestimate the true value.

It was with a sample-barcoded 5' primer and a J-beta primer mix that a second PCR of roughly 7 to 12 cycles was run. Each CDR3 protein gets one entry after TCRdb re-called the 5' RACE reads with MiXCR. This sample has 1.4 million or so distinct CDR3 sequences; less than 45% occur once, and the top ten carry 4%. Remarks on this clonotype: Its target is unknown.

V is TRBV4-1 and J is TRBJ2-5; D uncertain. The source of this sequence is a woman aged 18-30 years in good health. The source material was blood. The CDR3: CASSQELPSGETQYF. The CDR3 coding sequence is TGCGCCAGCAGCCAAGAATTGCCCTCCGGGGAGACCCAGTACTTC.